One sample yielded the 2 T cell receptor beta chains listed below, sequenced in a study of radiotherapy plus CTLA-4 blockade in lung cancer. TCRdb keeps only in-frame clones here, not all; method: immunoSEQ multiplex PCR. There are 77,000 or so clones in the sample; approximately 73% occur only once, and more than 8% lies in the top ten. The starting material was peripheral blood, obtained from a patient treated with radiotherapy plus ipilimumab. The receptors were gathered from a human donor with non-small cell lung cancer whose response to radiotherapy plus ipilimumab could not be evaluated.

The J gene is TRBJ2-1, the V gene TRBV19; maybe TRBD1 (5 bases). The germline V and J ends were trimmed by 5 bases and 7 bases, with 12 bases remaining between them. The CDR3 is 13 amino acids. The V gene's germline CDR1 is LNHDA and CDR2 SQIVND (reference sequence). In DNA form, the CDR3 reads TGTGCCAGTAGTGAGACGAAGGGGAATGAGCAGTTCTTC. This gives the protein CASSETKGNEQFF.

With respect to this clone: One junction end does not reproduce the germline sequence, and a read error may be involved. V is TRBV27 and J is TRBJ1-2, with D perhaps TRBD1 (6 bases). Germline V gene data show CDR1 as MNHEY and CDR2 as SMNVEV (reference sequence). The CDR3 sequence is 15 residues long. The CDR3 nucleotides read TGTGTCAGCAGTAGGCAGGGGCGGGTGGGCTATGGCTACACCTTC. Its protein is CVSSRQGRVGYGYTF.